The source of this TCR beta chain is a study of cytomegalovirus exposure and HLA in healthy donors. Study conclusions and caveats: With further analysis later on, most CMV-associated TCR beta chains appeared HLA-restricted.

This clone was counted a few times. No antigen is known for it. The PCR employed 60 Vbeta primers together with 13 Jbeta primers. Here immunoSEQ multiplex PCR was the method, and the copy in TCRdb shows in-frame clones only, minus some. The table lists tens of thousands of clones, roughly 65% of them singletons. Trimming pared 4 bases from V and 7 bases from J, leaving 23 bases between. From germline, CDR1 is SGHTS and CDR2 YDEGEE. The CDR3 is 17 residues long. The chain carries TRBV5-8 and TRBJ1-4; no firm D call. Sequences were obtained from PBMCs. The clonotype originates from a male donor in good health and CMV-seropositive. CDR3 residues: CASSEIGNWARGEKLFF. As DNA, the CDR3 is TGTGCCAGCAGCGAAATTGGAAATTGGGCCCGTGGTGAAAAACTGTTTTTT.